The rows below give T cell receptor beta chains drawn from one sample of a study of shared clonotypes between healthy human individuals. The assay was immunoSEQ multiplex PCR, and TCRdb's table has in-frame clones only and misses some. The table records 2 million or so clones, 85% to 95% of them present only once. Source material: naive CD4+ T cells sorted from blood. These receptors all stem from a young man in good health. Each CDR3 is given with its conserved first and last residue. The order of the fields is V gene, clone size, D gene, J gene, CDR3 DNA, CDR3 protein. The D gene is left open where the match is weak. Only some rows state a clone size, as once, few, many or a class for expanded clones.

TRBV7-2,once,TRBD2,TRBJ2-3,TGTGCCAGCAGCTTTGGGCTAGCGGGAATCACAGATACGCAGTATTTT,CASSFGLAGITDTQYF
TRBV7-2,.,.,TRBJ1-1,TGTGCCAGCAGCTTAGTCGGGTACACTGAAGCTTTCTTT,CASSLVGYTEAFF
TRBV10-3,.,.,TRBJ2-5,TGTGCCATCAGTGACTCTCGAAAAGGTCGGGAGACCCAGTACTTC,CAISDSRKGRETQYF
TRBV4-3,.,.,TRBJ1-5,TGCGCCAGCAGCCAAGAACCTCACAATCAGCCCCAGCATTTT,CASSQEPHNQPQHF
TRBV1,.,.,TRBJ1-2,TGCACCAGCAGCGACATAACTCTTAGGGGACAGGGAGGGTATGGCTACACCTTC,CTSSDITLRGQGGYGYTF
TRBV11-2,.,.,TRBJ1-2,TGTGCCAGCAGCCCCCGACAGGCCCATGGCTACACCTTC,CASSPRQAHGYTF
TRBV6-5,.,TRBD1,TRBJ1-3,TGTGCCAGCAGTCGAGGACAGGGGCCTGGAAACACCATATATTTT,CASSRGQGPGNTIYF
TRBV4-2,.,.,TRBJ1-2,TGTGCCAGCAGCCAAGATTACACGAACTATGGCTACACCTTC,CASSQDYTNYGYTF
TRBV10-2,.,.,TRBJ2-7,TGCGCCAGCAGTGAGGGCTTTCGTCTACTTACCTACGAGCAGTACTTC,CASSEGFRLLTYEQYF
TRBV28,.,.,TRBJ1-3,TGTGCCAGCAGTTCCCCAGGCACTGGAAACACCATATATTTT,CASSSPGTGNTIYF
TRBV5-5,.,TRBD2,TRBJ2-5,TGTGCCAGCAGCTTGGTGTCCGGCGGGAGGGGAGTAGAGACCCAGTACTTC,CASSLVSGGRGVETQYF
TRBV6-6,.,.,TRBJ1-1,TGTGCCAGCAGTGAGGCTGGGGGCACTGAAGCTTTCTTT,CASSEAGGTEAFF
TRBV2,.,TRBD2,TRBJ2-1,TGTGCCAGCAGTACAGGACTAGCGGGGGGACACAATGAGCAGTTCTTC,CASSTGLAGGHNEQFF
TRBV7-2,.,.,TRBJ2-4,TGTGCCAGCAGCTCCGTGGGGGAGAAAGGTTTCGTTCAGTACTTC,CASSSVGEKGFVQYF
TRBV28,.,.,TRBJ1-5,TGTGCCAGCAGAAATAGCAATCAGCCCCAGCATTTT,CASRNSNQPQHF
TRBV4-1,once,TRBD1,TRBJ1-1,TGCGCCAGCAGCCAAGGAGACAGGGATAACACTGAAGCTTTCTTT,CASSQGDRDNTEAFF
TRBV6-5,.,TRBD1,TRBJ2-1,TGTGCCAGCAGCTCGGGACAGCAGTCCTACAATGAGCAGTTCTTC,CASSSGQQSYNEQFF
TRBV30,.,.,TRBJ1-1,TGTGCCTGGAGTTCAGGGAGGGACACTGAAGCTTTCTTT,CAWSSGRDTEAFF
TRBV4-1,.,.,TRBJ1-2,TGCGCCAGCAGCCCGGCAAGCAGCTATGGCTACACCTTC,CASSPASSYGYTF
TRBV25-1,.,.,TRBJ2-5,TGTGCCAGCAGTCAGACCGGGACCGCCGCCCGCGAGACCCAGTACTTC,CASSQTGTAARETQYF
TRBV9,once,.,TRBJ2-3,TGTGCCAGCAGCCCCCAGGCGGGGCGGGATCCAGATACGCAGTATTTT,CASSPQAGRDPDTQYF
TRBV5-5,.,.,TRBJ2-7,TGTGCCAGCAGCCGGAAGACCCCCACAGGCAGTGGGGGGCAGTACTTC,CASSRKTPTGSGGQYF
TRBV28,.,TRBD1,TRBJ1-1,TGTGCCAGCAGCCCACTGGCCGGGACAGCGAACACTGAAGCTTTCTTT,CASSPLAGTANTEAFF
TRBV25-1,.,.,TRBJ1-3,TGTGCCAGCAGCAGGGGTGGCTCTGGAAACACCATATATTTT,CASSRGGSGNTIYF
TRBV18,.,TRBD1,TRBJ1-1,TGTGCCAGCTCACCCCGGACAGGGACCCCTGAAGCTTTCTTT,CASSPRTGTPEAFF
TRBV7-2,.,.,TRBJ2-7,TGTGCCAGCAGCTTATGGCCCGCTACGGGAGAGCAGTACTTC,CASSLWPATGEQYF
TRBV7-9,.,.,TRBJ1-5,TGTGCCAGCAGCTCGATGGGTGAGGGGGGTAAGAATCAGCCCCAGCATTTT,CASSSMGEGGKNQPQHF
TRBV5-6,.,.,TRBJ1-3,TGTGCCAGCAGCTTGGCCTATGGCCTGGGCTCTGGAAACACCATATATTTT,CASSLAYGLGSGNTIYF
TRBV7-9,.,.,TRBJ1-6,TGTGCCAGCAGCTCAGGGGCAGGGAATTCACCCCTCCACTTT,CASSSGAGNSPLHF
TRBV5-6,.,.,TRBJ2-1,TGTGCCAGCAGCCCGGGAGCCCTCTACAATGAGCAGTTCTTC,CASSPGALYNEQFF
TRBV7-2,.,.,TRBJ1-1,TGTGCCAGCAGACATCAGGCGGGGAACACTGAAGCTTTCTTT,CASRHQAGNTEAFF
TRBV10-3,.,.,TRBJ2-3,TGTGCCAGTTCTAGCACAGATACGCAGTATTTT,CASSSTDTQYF
TRBV11-3,.,.,TRBJ2-1,TGTGCCAGCAGCCGTATCGGGGATTACAATGAGCAGTTCTTC,CASSRIGDYNEQFF
TRBV6-5,.,TRBD1,TRBJ1-1,TGTGCCAGCAGGGCGTGGACAGGCAGGACTGAAGCTTTCTTT,CASRAWTGRTEAFF
TRBV6-5,.,.,TRBJ2-3,TGTGCCAGCAGTATTACAGGGAAGACAGATACGCAGTATTTT,CASSITGKTDTQYF
TRBV29-1,.,TRBD2,TRBJ2-5,TGCAGCGTTGGCGGGGGGGCCACGGAGACCCAGTACTTC,CSVGGGATETQYF
TRBV10-3,.,.,TRBJ1-1,TGTGCCATCAGTGAGTCTATTATCATGAACACTGAAGCTTTCTTT,CAISESIIMNTEAFF
TRBV7-8,.,TRBD1,TRBJ1-2,TGTGCCAGCAGCACCCCCGGGACAGGGGGCCGGGCTAACTATGGCTACACCTTC,CASSTPGTGGRANYGYTF
TRBV28,.,.,TRBJ2-7,TGTGCCAGCAGTTTAGTGACACACGAGCAGTACTTC,CASSLVTHEQYF
TRBV2,.,TRBD1,TRBJ2-2,TGTGCCAGCAGTGGACAGGGATACACCGGGGAGCTGTTTTTT,CASSGQGYTGELFF
TRBV27,.,TRBD1,TRBJ2-7,TGTGCCAGCAGTGCCCGGGACAGGGGGCCTAGGGAGCAGTACTTC,CASSARDRGPREQYF
TRBV19,.,.,TRBJ2-7,TGTGCCAGTAGTGGAAGTTCCCCCAATGGCGAGCAGTACTTC,CASSGSSPNGEQYF
TRBV4-1,.,TRBD2,TRBJ2-3,TGCGCCAGCAGCCAGAGACGAGCGGGAGGGCCAGTCGAAACAGATACGCAGTATTTT,CASSQRRAGGPVETDTQYF
TRBV5-4,.,.,TRBJ2-2,TGTGCCAGCAGCTTGGCTTTAGCTGGAGCCGGGGAGCTGTTTTTT,CASSLALAGAGELFF
TRBV2,.,TRBD1,TRBJ1-5,TGTGCCAGCAGTGAAAGGGACAGGGTAGGGAGTCAGCCCCAGCATTTT,CASSERDRVGSQPQHF
TRBV6-1,.,TRBD1,TRBJ1-5,TGTGCCAGCGCCGGACAGGGGGGGTATCAGCCCCAGCATTTT,CASAGQGGYQPQHF
TRBV6-5,.,.,TRBJ2-2,TGTGCCAGCAGTTACCGGTGGAACACCGGGGAGCTGTTTTTT,CASSYRWNTGELFF
TRBV9,.,.,TRBJ2-5,TGTGCCAGCAGCGTAGAGTTAGGCGGTGAGACCCAGTACTTC,CASSVELGGETQYF
TRBV2,.,.,TRBJ2-1,TGTGCCAGCAGCAGAGACGGCAATGAGCAGTTCTTC,CASSRDGNEQFF
TRBV7-3,.,TRBD1,TRBJ1-1,TGTGCCAGCAGCACCGGACAGGGGAACACTGAAGCTTTCTTT,CASSTGQGNTEAFF
TRBV27,.,TRBD1,TRBJ2-7,TGTGCCAGCAGTACCTGGACAGGGATGACGGGGGAGCAGTACTTC,CASSTWTGMTGEQYF